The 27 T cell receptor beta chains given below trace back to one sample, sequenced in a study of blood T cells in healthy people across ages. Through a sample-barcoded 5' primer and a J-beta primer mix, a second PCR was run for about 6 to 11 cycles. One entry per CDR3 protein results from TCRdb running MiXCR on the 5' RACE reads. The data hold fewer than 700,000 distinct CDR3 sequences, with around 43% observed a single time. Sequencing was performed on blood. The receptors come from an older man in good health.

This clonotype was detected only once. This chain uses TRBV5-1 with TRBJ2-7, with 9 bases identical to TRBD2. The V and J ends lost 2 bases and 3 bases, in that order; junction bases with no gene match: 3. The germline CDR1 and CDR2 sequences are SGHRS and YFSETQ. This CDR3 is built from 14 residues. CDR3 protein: CASSFSGGGYEQYF. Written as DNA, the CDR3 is TGCGCCAGCAGCTTTAGCGGGGGTGGCTACGAGCAGTACTTC.

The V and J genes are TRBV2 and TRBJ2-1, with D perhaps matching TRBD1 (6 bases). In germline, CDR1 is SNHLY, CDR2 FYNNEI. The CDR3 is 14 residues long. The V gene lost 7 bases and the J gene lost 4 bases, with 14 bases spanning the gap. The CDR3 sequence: CASTPTGPYNEQFF. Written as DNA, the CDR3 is TGTGCCAGCACGCCGACAGGTCCGTACAATGAGCAGTTCTTC.

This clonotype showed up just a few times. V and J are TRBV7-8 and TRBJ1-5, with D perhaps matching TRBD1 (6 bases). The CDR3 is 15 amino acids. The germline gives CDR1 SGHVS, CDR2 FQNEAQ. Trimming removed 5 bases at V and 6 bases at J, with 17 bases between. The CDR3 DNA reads TGTGCCAGCAGCCGGAGCGGGGGGCAGGGTCAGCCCCAGCATTTT. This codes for CASSRSGGQGQPQHF.

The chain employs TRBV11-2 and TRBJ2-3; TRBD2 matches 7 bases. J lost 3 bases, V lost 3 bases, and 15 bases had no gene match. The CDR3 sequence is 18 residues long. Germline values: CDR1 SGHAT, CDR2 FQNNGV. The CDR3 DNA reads TGTGCCAGCAGCTTGGGCCCCGGGACTACCGATCCGACAGATACGCAGTATTTT. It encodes CASSLGPGTTDPTDTQYF.

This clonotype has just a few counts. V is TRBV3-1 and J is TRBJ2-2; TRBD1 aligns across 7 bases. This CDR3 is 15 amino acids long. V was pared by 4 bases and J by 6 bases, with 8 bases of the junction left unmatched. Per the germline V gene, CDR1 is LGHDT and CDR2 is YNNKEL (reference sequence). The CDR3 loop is CASSPSTGLPGELFF. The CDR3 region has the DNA TGTGCCAGCAGCCCCTCGACAGGGTTACCCGGGGAGCTGTTTTTT.

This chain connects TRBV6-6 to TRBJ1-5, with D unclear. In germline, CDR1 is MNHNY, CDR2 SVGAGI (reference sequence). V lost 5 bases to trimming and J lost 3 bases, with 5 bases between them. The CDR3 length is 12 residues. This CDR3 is CASSRPNQPQHF. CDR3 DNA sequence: TGTGCCAGCAGTCGACCCAATCAGCCCCAGCATTTT.

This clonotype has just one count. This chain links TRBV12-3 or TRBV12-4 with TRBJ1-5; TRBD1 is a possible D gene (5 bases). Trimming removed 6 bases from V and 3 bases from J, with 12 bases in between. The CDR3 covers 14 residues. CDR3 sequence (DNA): TGTGCCAGCAGGAACCAGGGTGACAATCAGCCCCAGCATTTT. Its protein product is CASRNQGDNQPQHF.

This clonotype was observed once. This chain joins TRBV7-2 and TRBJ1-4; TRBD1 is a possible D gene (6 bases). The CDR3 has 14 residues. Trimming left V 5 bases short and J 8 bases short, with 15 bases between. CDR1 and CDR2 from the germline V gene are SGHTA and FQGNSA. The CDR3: CASSVGGIKEKLFF. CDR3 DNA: TGTGCCAGCAGCGTAGGGGGAATTAAGGAAAAACTGTTTTTT.

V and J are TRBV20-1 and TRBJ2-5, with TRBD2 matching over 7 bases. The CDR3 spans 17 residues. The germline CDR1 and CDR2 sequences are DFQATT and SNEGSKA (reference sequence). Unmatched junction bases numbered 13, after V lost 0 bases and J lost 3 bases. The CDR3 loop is CSARDLRAGDNEETQYF. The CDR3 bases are TGCAGTGCTAGAGACCTACGGGCGGGAGACAACGAAGAGACCCAGTACTTC.

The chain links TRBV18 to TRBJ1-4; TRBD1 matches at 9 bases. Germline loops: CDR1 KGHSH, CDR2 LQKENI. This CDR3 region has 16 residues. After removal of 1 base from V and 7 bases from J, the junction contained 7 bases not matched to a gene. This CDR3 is CASSPLSGTGSEKLFF. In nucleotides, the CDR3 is TGTGCCAGCTCACCACTCTCTGGGACAGGGTCTGAAAAACTGTTTTTT.

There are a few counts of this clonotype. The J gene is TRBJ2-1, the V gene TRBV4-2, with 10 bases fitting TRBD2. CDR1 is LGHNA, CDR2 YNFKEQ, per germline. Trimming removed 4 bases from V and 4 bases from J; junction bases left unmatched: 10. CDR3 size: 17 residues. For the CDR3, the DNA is TGTGCCAGCAGCCCCGCTGAATGGACTAGCGGATACAATGAGCAGTTCTTC. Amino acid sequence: CASSPAEWTSGYNEQFF.

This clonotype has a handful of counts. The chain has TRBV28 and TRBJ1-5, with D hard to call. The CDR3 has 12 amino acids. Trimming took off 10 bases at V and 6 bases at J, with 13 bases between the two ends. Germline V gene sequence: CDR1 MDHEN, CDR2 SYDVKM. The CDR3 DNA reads TGTGCCACTAGGGAGACGCCTCAGCCCCAGCATTTT. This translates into CATRETPQPQHF.

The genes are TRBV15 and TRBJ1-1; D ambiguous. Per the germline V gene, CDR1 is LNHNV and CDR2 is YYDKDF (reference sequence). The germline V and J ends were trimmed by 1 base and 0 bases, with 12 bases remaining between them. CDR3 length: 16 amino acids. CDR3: CATSRGVGQLNTEAFF. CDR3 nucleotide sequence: TGTGCCACCAGCAGAGGGGTGGGCCAGTTGAACACTGAAGCTTTCTTT.

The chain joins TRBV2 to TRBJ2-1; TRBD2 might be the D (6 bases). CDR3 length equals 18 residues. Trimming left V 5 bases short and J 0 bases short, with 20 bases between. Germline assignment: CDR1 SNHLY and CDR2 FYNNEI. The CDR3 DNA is TGTGCCAGCAGTAGAGGGGCGATAGCGGCTAGCTCCTACAATGAGCAGTTCTTC. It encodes CASSRGAIAASSYNEQFF.

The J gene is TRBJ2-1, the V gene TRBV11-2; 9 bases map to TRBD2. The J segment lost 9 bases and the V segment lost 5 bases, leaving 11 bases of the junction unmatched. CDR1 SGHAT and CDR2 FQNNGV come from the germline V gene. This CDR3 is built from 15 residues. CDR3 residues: CASSPRTRTSVEQFF. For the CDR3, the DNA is TGTGCCAGCAGCCCGCGGACCAGGACTAGCGTTGAGCAGTTCTTC.

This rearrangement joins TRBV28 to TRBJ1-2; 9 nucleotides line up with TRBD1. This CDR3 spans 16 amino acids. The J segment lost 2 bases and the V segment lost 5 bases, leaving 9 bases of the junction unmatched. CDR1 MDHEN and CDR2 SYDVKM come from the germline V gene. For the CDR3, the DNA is TGTGCCAGCAGTACAGAACAGGGGGCTGGAAACTATGGCTACACCTTC. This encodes CASSTEQGAGNYGYTF.

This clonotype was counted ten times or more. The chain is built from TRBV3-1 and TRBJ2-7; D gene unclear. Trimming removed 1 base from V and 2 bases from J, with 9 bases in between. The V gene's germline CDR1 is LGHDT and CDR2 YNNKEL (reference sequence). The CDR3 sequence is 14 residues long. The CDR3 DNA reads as TGTGCCAGCAGCCAAGGGAGAGTTGCCTACGAGCAGTACTTC. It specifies CASSQGRVAYEQYF.

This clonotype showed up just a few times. The DNA for the CDR3 is TGTGCCAGCAGCCTCCCCGCCTACGAGCAGTACTTC. Protein product: CASSLPAYEQYF. The rearrangement links TRBV6-2 or TRBV6-3 to TRBJ2-7, with D uncertain. Per the germline V gene, CDR1 is MNHEY and CDR2 is SVGEGT. There are 12 residues in the CDR3. V shed 6 bases and J shed 2 bases, with 8 bases lying between them.

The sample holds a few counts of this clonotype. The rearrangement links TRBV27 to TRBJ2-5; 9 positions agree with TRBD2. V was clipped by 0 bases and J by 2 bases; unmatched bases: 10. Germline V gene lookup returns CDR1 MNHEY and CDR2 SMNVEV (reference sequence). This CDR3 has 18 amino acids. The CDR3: CASSLSAGGPTRQETQYF. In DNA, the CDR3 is TGTGCCAGCAGTTTATCGGCGGGAGGGCCTACGAGACAAGAGACCCAGTACTTC.

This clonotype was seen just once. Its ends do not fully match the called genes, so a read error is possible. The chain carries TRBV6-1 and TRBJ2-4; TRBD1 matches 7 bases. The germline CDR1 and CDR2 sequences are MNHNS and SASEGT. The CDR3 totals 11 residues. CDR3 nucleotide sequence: TGTGCCAGCAGTGAAGTTGGACAGGCTAACTTC. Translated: CASSEVGQANF.

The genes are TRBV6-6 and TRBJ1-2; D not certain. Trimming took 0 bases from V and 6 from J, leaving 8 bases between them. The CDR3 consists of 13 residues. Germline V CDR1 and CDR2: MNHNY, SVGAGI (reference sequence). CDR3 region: CASSYSVGDGYTF. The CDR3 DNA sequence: TGTGCCAGCAGTTACTCAGTCGGGGATGGCTACACCTTC.

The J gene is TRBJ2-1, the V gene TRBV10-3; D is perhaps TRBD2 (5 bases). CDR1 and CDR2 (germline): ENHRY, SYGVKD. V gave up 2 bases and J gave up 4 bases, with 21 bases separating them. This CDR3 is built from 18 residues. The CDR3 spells CAISEILIAGINYNEQFF. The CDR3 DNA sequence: TGTGCCATCAGTGAGATACTTATTGCCGGGATAAATTACAATGAGCAGTTCTTC.

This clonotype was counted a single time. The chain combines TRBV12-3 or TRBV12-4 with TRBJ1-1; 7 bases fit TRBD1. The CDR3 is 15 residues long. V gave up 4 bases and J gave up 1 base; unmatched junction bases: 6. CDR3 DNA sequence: TGTGCCAGCAGTTCCCCGGGACAGTGGAACACTGAAGCTTTCTTT. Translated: CASSSPGQWNTEAFF.

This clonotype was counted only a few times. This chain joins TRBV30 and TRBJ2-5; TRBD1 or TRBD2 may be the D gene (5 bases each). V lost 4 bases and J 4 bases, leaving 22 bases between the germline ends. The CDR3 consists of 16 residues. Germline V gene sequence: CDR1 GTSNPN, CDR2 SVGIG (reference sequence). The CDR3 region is CAWMPFGTPAGETQYF. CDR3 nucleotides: TGTGCCTGGATGCCCTTCGGGACCCCGGCTGGAGAGACCCAGTACTTC.

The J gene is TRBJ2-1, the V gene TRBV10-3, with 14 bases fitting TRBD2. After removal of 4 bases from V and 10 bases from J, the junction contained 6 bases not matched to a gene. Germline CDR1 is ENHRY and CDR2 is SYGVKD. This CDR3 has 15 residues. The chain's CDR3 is CAISVGLAGDGEQFF. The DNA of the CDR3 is TGTGCCATCAGTGTGGGACTAGCGGGAGACGGGGAGCAGTTCTTC.

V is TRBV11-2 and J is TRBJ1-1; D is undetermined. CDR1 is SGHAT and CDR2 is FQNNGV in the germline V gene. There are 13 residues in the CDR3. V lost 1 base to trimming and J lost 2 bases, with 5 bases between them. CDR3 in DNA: TGTGCCAGCAGCTTAGTTTTCAACACTGAAGCTTTCTTT. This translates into CASSLVFNTEAFF.

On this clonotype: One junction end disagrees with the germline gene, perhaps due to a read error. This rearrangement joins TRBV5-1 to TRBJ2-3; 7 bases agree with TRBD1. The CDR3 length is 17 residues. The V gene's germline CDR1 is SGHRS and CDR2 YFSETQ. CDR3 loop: CASSSYYDRASTDMQYF. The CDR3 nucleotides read TGCGCCAGCAGCTCCTACTATGACAGGGCGAGCACAGATATGCAGTATTTT. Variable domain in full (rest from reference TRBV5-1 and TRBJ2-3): KAGVTQTPRYLIKTRGQQVTLSCSPISGHRSVSWYQQTPGQGLQFLFEYFSETQRNKGNFPGRFSGRQFSNSRSEMNVSTLELGDSALYLCASSSYYDRASTDMQYFGPGTRLTVL.